The rows below give T cell receptor beta chains drawn from one sample of a study of response to subunit inactivated influenza vaccine. Each CDR3 protein is one row after TCRdb ran MiXCR on the RT-PCR reads. The sample lists 500,000 or so distinct CDR3 sequences, approximately 15% occurring once. The sequencing used CD4+ T cells sorted from PBMCs, collected around 25 months after vaccination. The receptor set was obtained from a man between 50 and 69 years old who received an inactivated influenza vaccine. Each CDR3 is given without its conserved first and last residue. Fields, in order: J gene, V gene, clone size, D gene, CDR3 protein. A D gene is named only where the DNA matches it firmly. Some rows have no size entry. The others give once, few or many, or a class for an expanded clone.

>TRBJ1-1|TRBV20-1|.|.
SADPGGHTEAF
>TRBJ2-1|TRBV20-1|.|TRBD1
SASVRTGTENEQF
>TRBJ2-7|TRBV6-2/TRBV6-3|few|TRBD1
ASSRAPTGISYEQY
>TRBJ2-3|TRBV7-2|once|.
ASSPGGRGRTDTQY
>TRBJ2-6|TRBV29-1|.|.
SVEHAGANVLT
>TRBJ2-3|TRBV4-3|.|.
ASSQMAHGSSTDTQY
>TRBJ1-4|TRBV6-5|few|TRBD1
ASSYSVSTGSPNEKLF
>TRBJ2-1|TRBV24-1|few|TRBD2
ATSGIVGRAGNEQF
>TRBJ2-7|TRBV21-1|.|.
ARPPRGAVRSYEQY
>TRBJ2-1|TRBV4-1|.|.
ASSQNVADSYNEQF
>TRBJ1-1|TRBV6-1|.|.
ASSPTDSAKTEAF
>TRBJ2-7|TRBV4-2|few|TRBD1
ASSQDRDRSYEQY
>TRBJ1-1|TRBV10-2|few|.
ASSWDTRDLEAF
>TRBJ2-3|TRBV20-1|many|TRBD2
SAITSGGTDTQY
>TRBJ2-2|TRBV11-2|.|.
ASSSWRTNTGELF
>TRBJ1-1|TRBV6-5|many|.
ASRRGTTEAF
>TRBJ2-5|TRBV7-7|few|TRBD2
ASSPAGGLETQY
>TRBJ2-7|TRBV7-2|.|.
ASSSNAYEQY
>TRBJ2-5|TRBV18|.|.
ASSPGLAVAETQY
>TRBJ2-2|TRBV6-2/TRBV6-3|few|.
ASISGYTGELF
>TRBJ2-7|TRBV20-1|.|.
SARDPEGEQY
>TRBJ2-7|TRBV20-1|.|TRBD1
SAMDREPYEQY
>TRBJ1-6|TRBV6-1|many|.
ASRDIYYNSPLH
>TRBJ2-2|TRBV20-1|.|.
SARDLRQGGTGELF
>TRBJ1-1|TRBV30|few|.
AWRVTGGALTEAF
>TRBJ2-1|TRBV20-1|.|TRBD2
SASGRNEQF
>TRBJ2-3|TRBV7-2|many|TRBD1
ASSQTGGFTDTQY
>TRBJ2-5|TRBV7-9|.|TRBD1
ASSYDRAHQETQY
>TRBJ2-2|TRBV2|few|TRBD1
ASSAGTGHTGELF
>TRBJ2-1|TRBV7-9|.|.
ASSSGLGQVNEQF
>TRBJ2-3|TRBV12-3/TRBV12-4|many|.
ASSPDGSIDTQY
>TRBJ2-2|TRBV27|many|.
ASSTGRPTNTGELF
>TRBJ2-5|TRBV20-1|many|.
SARTLYGTGETQY
>TRBJ2-7|TRBV25-1|few|.
ASSESGEQY
>TRBJ1-5|TRBV6-1|few|TRBD1
ASTPAHRGQPQH